Following are 31 T cell receptor beta chains from one sample sequenced in a study of beta chain features in type 1 diabetes. The authors reverse transcribed all of the isolated RNA, so sequencing captured expressed TCRB transcripts. TCRdb's copy holds only in-frame clones and misses some; the assay was immunoSEQ multiplex PCR. The data show roughly 45,000 clones, 50% seen once. Sequencing used stem cell memory CD4+ T cells from blood. The receptors were sampled from a woman aged 30 to 39 in good health.

CDR3 residues: CAWSVRGGRNTEAFF. CDR3 sequence (DNA): TGTGCCTGGAGTGTGCGGGGAGGGCGGAACACTGAAGCTTTCTTT. The chain couples TRBV30 to TRBJ1-1; D is ambiguous. The CDR3 loop spans 15 amino acids. Trimming took 0 bases from V and 1 from J, leaving 12 bases between them. Per germline, CDR1 GTSNPN and CDR2 SVGIG (reference sequence). The variable domain in full, completed from reference TRBV30 and TRBJ1-1, reads SQTIHQWPATLVQPVGSPLSLECTVEGTSNPNLYWYRQAAGRGLQLLFYSVGIGQISSEVPQNLSASRPQDRQFILSSKKLLLSDSGFYLCAWSVRGGRNTEAFFGQGTRLTVV.

The genes are TRBV28 and TRBJ1-3; possibly TRBD1 for D (6 bases). The germline V and J ends were trimmed by 4 bases and 1 base, with 14 bases remaining between them. CDR1 is MDHEN, CDR2 SYDVKM, per germline. CDR3 length equals 16 residues. CDR3 sequence reads: CASSSSGGLSGNTIYF. CDR3 DNA: TGTGCCAGCAGTTCGTCCGGGGGGCTTTCTGGAAACACCATATATTTT. Based on the CDR3 plus reference TRBV28 and TRBJ1-3, the full variable domain is DVKVTQSSRYLVKRTGEKVFLECVQDMDHENMFWYRQDPGLGLRLIYFSYDVKMKEKGDIPEGYSVSREKKERFSLILESASTNQTSMYLCASSSSGGLSGNTIYFGEGSWLTVV.

The V gene is TRBV28, the J gene TRBJ1-4, with D possibly matching TRBD1 (6 bases). This CDR3 spans 16 amino acids. CDR1 MDHEN and CDR2 SYDVKM come from the germline V gene. The V gene lost 4 bases and the J gene lost 7 bases, with 19 bases spanning the gap. CDR3 bases: TGTGCCAGCAGTTCAAACGGGGGGCGCGGGAGTGAAAAACTGTTTTTT. Amino acid sequence: CASSSNGGRGSEKLFF.

The gene calls are TRBV18 and TRBJ2-5; 7 bases map to TRBD2. The germline V gene encodes CDR1 KGHSH and CDR2 LQKENI. With V trimmed by 3 bases and J by 7 bases, 2 bases remained unmatched. This CDR3 has 12 residues. CDR3 sequence: CASSPREGTQYF. CDR3 coding DNA: TGTGCCAGCTCACCCAGGGAGGGGACCCAGTACTTC.

This clone was counted a few times. This chain uses TRBV4-3 with TRBJ2-1; 15 nucleotides agree with TRBD2. The ends lost 1 base at V and 7 bases at J; junction bases unmatched: 5. CDR1 and CDR2 from the germline V gene are LGHNA and YSLEER. The CDR3 runs to 17 residues. The CDR3 DNA reads as TGCGCCAGCAGCCAAGGGACTAGCGGGAGGGCGGGAAATGAGCAGTTCTTC. The encoded protein is CASSQGTSGRAGNEQFF.

The chain couples TRBV28 to TRBJ2-7; 8 bases align to TRBD1. With 1 base clipped from V and 4 bases from J, the junction kept 9 bases outside the gene matches. CDR1 and CDR2 (germline): MDHEN, SYDVKM. This CDR3 is built from 16 residues. In nucleotides, the CDR3 is TGTGCCAGCAGTTTATTGGTTGGACAGGGACCTTACGAGCAGTACTTC. This encodes CASSLLVGQGPYEQYF.

The J gene is TRBJ2-7, the V gene TRBV7-9; no definite D call. Trimming pared 5 bases from V and 1 base from J, leaving 6 bases between. This CDR3 has 12 amino acids. Looked up from germline, CDR1 is SEHNR and CDR2 is FQNEAQ (reference sequence). CDR3 DNA: TGTGCCAGCAGCCCGGTATCCTACGAGCAGTACTTC. This encodes CASSPVSYEQYF.

The chain recombines TRBV7-3 with TRBJ1-1, with TRBD1 matching 9 bases. This CDR3 has 14 residues. With 4 bases clipped from V and 3 bases from J, the junction kept 3 bases outside the gene matches. Germline V gene sequence: CDR1 SGHTA, CDR2 FQGTGA. DNA for the CDR3: TGTGCCAGCAGCTCGGGACAGGGCCACACTGAAGCTTTCTTT. It codes for CASSSGQGHTEAFF.

The chain has TRBV7-3 and TRBJ2-7, with 10 bases identical to TRBD2. Germline V CDR1 and CDR2: SGHTA, FQGTGA. V lost 5 bases to trimming and J lost 4 bases; unmatched junction nucleotides: 8. CDR3 length equals 15 residues. The CDR3 here is CASSPRAGGPYEQYF. The DNA for the CDR3 is TGTGCCAGCAGCCCTCGAGCGGGAGGGCCATACGAGCAGTACTTC.

This clone was found a few times. The chain employs TRBV7-2 and TRBJ2-1, with 9 bases identical to TRBD2. Unmatched junction bases numbered 11, after V lost 4 bases and J lost 7 bases. Germline V lookup: CDR1 SGHTA, CDR2 FQGNSA. The CDR3 is made up of 16 amino acids. CDR3 in DNA: TGTGCCAGCAGCTCTCCGGGGGCTAGCGGGAAGAATGAGCAGTTCTTC. Amino acid sequence: CASSSPGASGKNEQFF.

This chain connects TRBV9 to TRBJ2-1; maybe TRBD1 (5 bases). Germline V gives CDR1 SGDLS, CDR2 YYNGEE. Trimming took 0 bases from V and 9 from J, leaving 16 bases between them. The CDR3 spans 15 residues. The CDR3 is CASSVDGPADSEQFF. For the CDR3, the DNA is TGTGCCAGCAGCGTAGACGGGCCGGCCGACAGTGAGCAGTTCTTC.

This chain links TRBV19 with TRBJ2-6, with 8 bases lining up with TRBD1. This CDR3 comprises 17 residues. CDR1 is LNHDA, CDR2 SQIVND, per germline (reference sequence). V was pared by 4 bases and J by 0 bases, with 5 bases of the junction left unmatched. The CDR3 nucleotides read TGTGCCAGTAGTAGGGTTACAGGGGGCTCTGGGGCCAACGTCCTGACTTTC. Translation gives CASSRVTGGSGANVLTF. Full variable domain (outside the CDR3, taken from reference TRBV19 and TRBJ2-6): DGGITQSPKYLFRKEGQNVTLSCEQNLNHDAMYWYRQDPGQGLRLIYYSQIVNDFQKGDIAEGYSVSREKKESFPLTVTSAQKNPTAFYLCASSRVTGGSGANVLTFGAGSRLTVL.

This clone was detected only a few times. J is TRBJ2-7 and V is TRBV7-2; perhaps TRBD2 as D (6 bases). The CDR3 has 15 amino acids. Trimming took off 7 bases at V and 1 base at J, with 17 bases between the two ends. The V gene's germline CDR1 is SGHTA and CDR2 FQGNSA. Here the CDR3 reads CASTPAGTGSYEQYF. The CDR3 DNA reads as TGTGCCAGCACCCCGGCCGGGACTGGGTCCTACGAGCAGTACTTC.

V gene TRBV5-1 combines with J gene TRBJ2-1, with 7 bases fitting TRBD1. Germline V gene sequence: CDR1 SGHRS, CDR2 YFSETQ. The junction had 4 bases not matched to a gene; V was cut back by 4 bases and J by 0 bases. The length of the CDR3 is 15 residues. CDR3 nucleotides: TGCGCCAGCAGCCGAGGGGACAGCTCCTACAATGAGCAGTTCTTC. This gives the protein CASSRGDSSYNEQFF.

The chain combines TRBV7-9 with TRBJ2-5, with D maybe TRBD2 (6 bases). The CDR3 loop spans 17 amino acids. Germline V CDR1 and CDR2: SEHNR, FQNEAQ (reference sequence). V was trimmed by 2 bases and J by 4 bases, leaving 20 bases between them. CDR3 sequence reads: CASSLLRRALALETQYF. Written as DNA, the CDR3 is TGTGCCAGCAGCTTACTAAGGAGGGCTCTAGCCCTAGAGACCCAGTACTTC.

This clone was detected once. The J gene is TRBJ1-1, the V gene TRBV28; a weak D match, TRBD1 (5 bases). Germline CDR1 MDHEN, CDR2 SYDVKM. The CDR3 length is 13 residues. Trimming removed 5 bases from V and 11 bases from J, with 18 bases in between. CDR3 in amino acids: CASSPWSGTGAFF. Here the CDR3 DNA reads TGTGCCAGCAGTCCCTGGTCTGGGACTGGGGCTTTCTTT.

The chain is built from TRBV7-9 and TRBJ2-1; D ambiguous. The CDR3 covers 15 residues. V was shortened by 6 bases and J by 0 bases, with 12 bases between the two germline ends. The V gene's germline CDR1 is SEHNR and CDR2 FQNEAQ (reference sequence). This CDR3 is CASRPLVDSYNEQFF. As DNA, the CDR3 is TGTGCCAGCAGGCCCCTAGTCGACTCCTACAATGAGCAGTTCTTC. Full variable domain (rest looked up from reference TRBV7-9 and TRBJ2-1): DTGVSQNPRHKITKRGQNVTFRCDPISEHNRLYWYRQTLGQGPEFLTYFQNEAQLEKSRLLSDRFSAERPKGSFSTLEIQRTEQGDSAMYLCASRPLVDSYNEQFFGPGTRLTVL.

This chain uses TRBV20-1 with TRBJ2-1; no clear D. CDR1 DFQATT and CDR2 SNEGSKA come from the germline V gene (reference sequence). The CDR3 sequence is 11 residues long. CDR3 sequence (DNA): TGCAGCCAAGGTTCAGAGGCAGAGCAGTTCTTC. It translates to CSQGSEAEQFF.

This chain joins TRBV7-2 and TRBJ2-1, with D tentatively TRBD2 (5 bases). Deletions cut 1 base from V and 8 bases from J, with 15 bases between. Germline lookup yields CDR1 SGHTA and CDR2 FQGNSA. This CDR3 is 15 amino acids long. CDR3 loop: CASSLVGVGNHEQFF. The CDR3 DNA is TGTGCCAGCAGCTTAGTGGGAGTGGGGAACCATGAGCAGTTCTTC.

This sequence joins TRBV2 and TRBJ2-7, with D possibly matching TRBD2 (5 bases). Between the trimmed V and J ends, which lost 6 bases and 1 base, there was a span of 13 bases. The CDR3 is 14 amino acids. The germline V gene has CDR1 SNHLY and CDR2 FYNNEI. CDR3 sequence reads: CASRRLPASYEQYF. The DNA for the CDR3 is TGTGCCAGCAGACGACTACCAGCATCCTACGAGCAGTACTTC.

On this clone: An end of the junction differs from the germline gene, which may be a read error. The chain links TRBV7-7 to TRBJ2-5; a possible D gene is TRBD1 (6 bases). The CDR3 is 14 amino acids. The V gene's germline CDR1 is SSHAT and CDR2 FNYEAQ (reference sequence). As DNA, the CDR3 is TGTGCTAGCAGCAACTTCCCAGGGGTCGAGACCCAGTACTTC. Translation: CASSNFPGVETQYF.

The gene calls are TRBV30 and TRBJ2-7; 9 nucleotides align to TRBD1. Germline values: CDR1 GTSNPN, CDR2 SVGIG (reference sequence). With V trimmed by 5 bases and J by 5 bases, 10 bases remained unmatched. The CDR3 runs 14 residues. The CDR3 reads CAWEKGTGKNEQYF. The CDR3 DNA follows: TGTGCCTGGGAAAAGGGGACAGGGAAAAACGAGCAGTACTTC. The full variable domain, in which reference TRBV30 and TRBJ2-7 provide the parts outside the CDR3, is SQTIHQWPATLVQPVGSPLSLECTVEGTSNPNLYWYRQAAGRGLQLLFYSVGIGQISSEVPQNLSASRPQDRQFILSSKKLLLSDSGFYLCAWEKGTGKNEQYFGPGTRLTVT.

The chain couples TRBV7-9 to TRBJ1-2; TRBD1 is a possible D gene (6 bases). Germline lookup yields CDR1 SEHNR and CDR2 FQNEAQ (reference sequence). The CDR3 spans 12 residues. Trimming pared 5 bases from V and 4 bases from J, leaving 8 bases between. The CDR3 is CASSQDSYGYTF. CDR3 sequence (DNA): TGTGCCAGCAGCCAGGACAGCTATGGCTACACCTTC.

The chain employs TRBV7-6 and TRBJ1-2; D may be TRBD1 (6 bases). Trimming left V 2 bases short and J 8 bases short, with 12 bases between. Germline V gene data show CDR1 as SGHVS and CDR2 as FNYEAQ. The CDR3 contains 13 residues. CDR3 in amino acids: CASSLQGFGGYTF. The CDR3 DNA reads as TGTGCCAGCAGCTTACAGGGGTTTGGAGGCTACACCTTC.

The DNA for the CDR3 is TGTGCCAGCAGTTACTCGCTAGCGGGAGCTGGGGAGCTGTTTTTT. This translates into CASSYSLAGAGELFF. The chain carries TRBV6-5 and TRBJ2-2, with TRBD2 matching 10 bases. From germline, CDR1 is MNHEY and CDR2 SVGAGI. After removal of 0 bases from V and 8 bases from J, the junction contained 3 bases not matched to a gene. The CDR3 contains 15 residues.

In nucleotides, the CDR3 is TGTGCCAGCAGTTTACAGGCCTGGGAGCCCCAGCATTTT. Protein: CASSLQAWEPQHF. The gene calls are TRBV28 and TRBJ1-5; D is undetermined. The germline gives CDR1 MDHEN, CDR2 SYDVKM. Trimming cost V 2 bases and J 8 bases, with 10 bases left between them. The CDR3 is 13 amino acids.

This chain joins TRBV10-3 and TRBJ2-3; 13 nucleotides align to TRBD2. From germline, CDR1 is ENHRY and CDR2 SYGVKD. V lost 3 bases and J lost 9; bases outside the gene matches: 12. The CDR3 consists of 17 residues. The CDR3 DNA reads as TGTGCCATCAGTGATCCCCACACTAGCGGGAGGGCTGGAACGCAGTATTTT. This encodes CAISDPHTSGRAGTQYF.

This clone appeared a single time. The V and J genes are TRBV6-1 and TRBJ1-1; D not resolved. The ends were cut back, 2 bases at V and 6 bases at J, with 10 bases in the middle. Germline-derived CDR1 and CDR2 are MNHNS and SASEGT. This CDR3 is 13 amino acids long. The CDR3 is CASSEQARSEAFF. The CDR3 bases are TGTGCCAGCAGTGAACAGGCTCGGTCTGAAGCTTTCTTT.

The V gene is TRBV5-6, the J gene TRBJ2-3; 16 bases agree with TRBD2. Germline assignment: CDR1 SGHDT and CDR2 YYEEEE. After removal of 4 bases from V and 1 base from J, the junction contained 6 bases not matched to a gene. This CDR3 has 18 amino acids. The CDR3 loop reads CASSLGLAGGPGTDTQYF. As DNA, the CDR3 is TGTGCCAGCAGCCTGGGACTAGCGGGAGGGCCTGGCACAGATACGCAGTATTTT.

This chain joins TRBV5-1 and TRBJ2-5; 9 bases are shared with TRBD2. V dropped 4 bases and J dropped 5; count of bases not matched to a gene: 6. The CDR3 totals 14 residues. CDR1 is SGHRS and CDR2 is YFSETQ in the germline V gene. The CDR3 DNA reads TGCGCCAGCAGCGCCGGGACTAGCCGGGAGACCCAGTACTTC. Protein product: CASSAGTSRETQYF.

This chain uses TRBV7-3 with TRBJ2-7; no reliable D call. The germline V and J ends were trimmed by 3 bases and 5 bases, with 11 bases remaining between them. Germline V CDR1 and CDR2: SGHTA, FQGTGA. The CDR3 is 13 residues long. CDR3: CASSLRVRDEQYF. CDR3 DNA: TGTGCCAGCAGCTTGAGAGTCCGGGACGAGCAGTACTTC.